Sequencing of this T cell receptor (beta chain) was carried out in a study of metastatic and nonmetastatic thyroid tumors. Background on the study: The authors compared repertoires across blood and tumor or nodule tissue from malignant and benign thyroid patients.

No patient received treatment before thyroid surgery. Study outcomes and limitations: Relative to benign nodules, malignant thyroid tumors were reportedly characterized by significantly elevated TCR beta diversity in blood and tumor.

Per the original methods: A distant-metastasis classifier for papillary thyroid cancer was built using CDR3 differences across clinicopathological groups. TCRdb reprocessed the PCR reads via MiXCR. The V and J calls and clone size are TCRdb's, not the authors'. This sample has about 39,000 clones, with approximately 20% found just once. This clone came up many times. Its matching antigen is unknown. The CDR3 sequence is 14 residues long. The germline gives CDR1 KGHSH, CDR2 LQKENI. Trimming stripped 2 bases from V and 6 bases from J, with 14 bases between. The chain combines TRBV18 with TRBJ2-7, with D perhaps TRBD2 (6 bases). The clonotype was recovered from a female donor with papillary thyroid cancer or a benign thyroid nodule (not recorded which). Some clones in this sample may be carry-over from other donors' samples. The sample taken for sequencing was blood. CDR3 sequence (DNA): TGTGCCAGCTCACCAGGCCGGGGGAGTGTCGAGCAGTACTTC. Translating it yields CASSPGRGSVEQYF. The full variable domain, in which reference TRBV18 and TRBJ2-7 provide the parts outside the CDR3, is NAGVMQNPRHLVRRRGQEARLRCSPMKGHSHVYWYRQLPEEGLKFMVYLQKENIIDESGMPKERFSAEFPKEGPSILRIQQVVRGDSAAYFCASSPGRGSVEQYFGPGTRLTVT.